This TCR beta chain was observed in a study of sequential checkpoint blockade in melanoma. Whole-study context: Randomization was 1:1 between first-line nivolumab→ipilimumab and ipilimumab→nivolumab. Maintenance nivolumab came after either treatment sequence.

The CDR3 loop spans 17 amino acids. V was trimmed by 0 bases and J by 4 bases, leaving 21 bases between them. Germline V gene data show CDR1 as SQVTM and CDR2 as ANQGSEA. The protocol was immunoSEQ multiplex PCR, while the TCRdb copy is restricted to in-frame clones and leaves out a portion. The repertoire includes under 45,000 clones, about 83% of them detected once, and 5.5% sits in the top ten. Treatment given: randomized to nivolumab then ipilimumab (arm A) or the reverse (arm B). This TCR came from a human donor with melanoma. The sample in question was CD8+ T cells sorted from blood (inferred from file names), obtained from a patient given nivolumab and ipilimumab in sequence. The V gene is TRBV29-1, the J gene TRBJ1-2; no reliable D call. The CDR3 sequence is CSVEDPLADSPLYGYTF. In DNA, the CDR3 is TGCAGCGTTGAAGACCCACTCGCCGATAGCCCTCTCTATGGCTACACCTTC.